These 16 T cell receptor beta chains share one sample of origin, sequenced in a study of cytomegalovirus exposure and HLA in healthy donors. Amplification used 60 Vbeta primers and 13 Jbeta primers. Profiling relied on immunoSEQ multiplex PCR, and the TCRdb table lists in-frame clones only, not all of them. This sample carries 150,000 to 200,000 clones, around four fifths of them seen once, and the ten largest clones take 9.5% to 10%. Material for sequencing was PBMCs. The receptors here all came from a man between 18 and 29 years old in good health and CMV-seropositive.

This clone occurred a few times. The chain links TRBV7-9 to TRBJ2-3; 7 bases map to TRBD2. The germline CDR1 and CDR2 sequences are SEHNR and FQNEAQ (reference sequence). Germline trimming cut 1 base from V and 0 bases from J; bases unmatched to any gene: 7. The CDR3 contains 17 residues. The chain's CDR3 is CASSLVVWRESTDTQYF. The CDR3 nucleotides are TGTGCCAGCAGCTTAGTGGTGTGGCGGGAGAGCACAGATACGCAGTATTTT.

This clone was seen once. The genes are TRBV19 and TRBJ1-1; no definite D call. The CDR3 sequence is 15 residues long. V was pared by 5 bases and J by 3 bases, with 16 bases between. CDR1 LNHDA and CDR2 SQIVND come from the germline V gene (reference sequence). Written as DNA, the CDR3 is TGTGCCAGTAGTCCCTCGGGATTCGTTCACACTGAAGCTTTCTTT. Its translation: CASSPSGFVHTEAFF. Full variable domain (missing parts from reference TRBV19 and TRBJ1-1): DGGITQSPKYLFRKEGQNVTLSCEQNLNHDAMYWYRQDPGQGLRLIYYSQIVNDFQKGDIAEGYSVSREKKESFPLTVTSAQKNPTAFYLCASSPSGFVHTEAFFGQGTRLTVV.

This chain joins TRBV28 and TRBJ2-7; D perhaps matches TRBD2 (6 bases). This CDR3 spans 14 amino acids. Trimming cost V 4 bases and J 0 bases, with 10 bases left between them. Germline CDR1 is MDHEN and CDR2 is SYDVKM. Here the CDR3 DNA reads TGTGCCAGCAGTTCCCTCGGGAGCTCCTACGAGCAGTACTTC. The encoded protein is CASSSLGSSYEQYF.

V gene TRBV9 combines with J gene TRBJ1-2; 8 nucleotides match TRBD1. From germline, CDR1 is SGDLS and CDR2 YYNGEE. The CDR3 has 15 amino acids. V was clipped by 3 bases and J by 0 bases; unmatched bases: 4. This chain's CDR3 is CASSGTGGTNYGYTF. In DNA form, the CDR3 reads TGTGCCAGCAGCGGTACAGGGGGAACTAACTATGGCTACACCTTC.

The count of this clone is one. The CDR3, as DNA: TGTGCCAGCAGCTTAGTCAGGGACACAGATACGCAGTATTTT. Protein sequence: CASSLVRDTDTQYF. The rearrangement uses TRBV7-2 and TRBJ2-3, with D perhaps TRBD1 (5 bases). V lost 1 base to trimming and J lost 2 bases, with 7 bases between them. This CDR3 contains 14 residues. Per germline, CDR1 SGHTA and CDR2 FQGNSA.

There are a few counts of this clone. The J gene is TRBJ1-2, the V gene TRBV2; TRBD1 matches at 7 bases. This CDR3 has 14 residues. J lost 5 bases, V lost 6 bases, and 9 bases had no gene match. CDR1 and CDR2 (germline): SNHLY, FYNNEI. For the CDR3, the DNA is TGTGCCAGCAGCGTGAGTCAGGGGGGTTATGGCTACACCTTC. It specifies CASSVSQGGYGYTF.

The chain carries TRBV7-8 and TRBJ2-5; 7 bases are a match to TRBD2. CDR3 length: 16 amino acids. V trimming: 5 bases; J trimming: 0 bases; junction bases outside the gene matches: 9. Germline assignment: CDR1 SGHVS and CDR2 FQNEAQ. The CDR3 DNA sequence: TGTGCCAGCAGCCCAGAGTGGGGGGGGTACCAAGAGACCCAGTACTTC. Translating gives CASSPEWGGYQETQYF.

This clone has a single count. Within the sample, other DNA sequences also encode this same CDR3. The chain joins TRBV9 to TRBJ1-1, with no clear D. The V gene lost 4 bases and the J gene lost 2 bases, with 9 bases spanning the gap. CDR1 and CDR2 from the germline V gene are SGDLS and YYNGEE. CDR3 length: 13 residues. The CDR3 region is CASSPSGNTEAFF. DNA of the CDR3: TGTGCCAGCAGCCCCTCGGGAAACACTGAAGCTTTCTTT.

The J gene is TRBJ2-3, the V gene TRBV7-2, with 10 bases lining up with TRBD2. The junction had 12 bases not matched to a gene; V was cut back by 4 bases and J by 5 bases. There are 17 residues in the CDR3. Germline V gene lookup returns CDR1 SGHTA and CDR2 FQGNSA. DNA for the CDR3: TGTGCCAGCAGCTCACGGACTAGCGGTTCCTACAGAGATACGCAGTATTTT. Translation gives CASSSRTSGSYRDTQYF.

This clone was observed a single time. This sequence joins TRBV27 and TRBJ2-3; D possibly corresponds to TRBD1 (5 bases). Between the trimmed V and J ends, which lost 7 bases and 2 bases, there was a span of 10 bases. This CDR3 comprises 13 residues. Germline V CDR1 and CDR2: MNHEY, SMNVEV (reference sequence). The CDR3 DNA follows: TGTGCCAGCATCTCGACAGCCACAGATACGCAGTATTTT. As protein: CASISTATDTQYF.

This clone was counted once. The rearrangement uses TRBV6-1 and TRBJ2-4; a weak D match, TRBD1 (5 bases). V lost 4 bases, J lost 0 bases, and 7 bases lay in between. This CDR3 spans 14 amino acids. The V gene's germline CDR1 is MNHNS and CDR2 SASEGT. CDR3 in DNA: TGTGCCAGCAGTGCAGGGATAGCCAAAAACATTCAGTACTTC. This gives the protein CASSAGIAKNIQYF.

The chain joins TRBV9 to TRBJ2-5; D ambiguous. TRBJ2-7 explains the end of the DNA better; the J call may be wrong. Germline assignment: CDR1 SGDLS and CDR2 YYNGEE. This CDR3 region has 13 residues. This CDR3 reads CASSVDEAYEQYF. In DNA form, the CDR3 reads TGTGCCAGCAGCGTAGATGAGGCATACGAGCAGTACTTC.

The chain couples TRBV7-2 to TRBJ2-7, with 11 bases identical to TRBD2. Per the germline V gene, CDR1 is SGHTA and CDR2 is FQGNSA. The CDR3 loop spans 16 amino acids. The V segment lost 3 bases and the J segment 2 bases; nucleotides outside the gene matches: 6. The CDR3 sequence: CASSFPSGRTTYEQYF. DNA for the CDR3: TGTGCCAGCAGCTTTCCTAGCGGGAGGACCACCTACGAGCAGTACTTC.

This clone was recorded once. CDR3 residues: CASSLASASRNEQFF. In DNA form, the CDR3 reads TGTGCCAGCAGCTTGGCGTCGGCGTCGCGGAATGAGCAGTTCTTC. The J gene is TRBJ2-1, the V gene TRBV5-4; D not certain. The CDR3 runs to 15 residues. Germline CDR1 SGHNT, CDR2 YYREEE (reference sequence). V was pared by 0 bases and J by 7 bases, with 14 bases between.

There are a few counts of this clone. J is TRBJ1-3 and V is TRBV4-1, with TRBD1 as a possible D gene (6 bases). V lost 8 bases, J lost 4 bases, and 18 bases lay in between. The CDR3 loop spans 15 amino acids. In germline, CDR1 is MGHRA, CDR2 YSYEKL. The CDR3 DNA reads TGCGCCAGCGCGGAGGTAGGGGGACGAGGAAACACCATATATTTT. This encodes CASAEVGGRGNTIYF.

The chain links TRBV5-1 to TRBJ2-5, with D possibly being TRBD2 (6 bases). Germline CDR1 is SGHRS and CDR2 is YFSETQ. CDR3 size: 13 residues. Trimming cost V 3 bases and J 7 bases, with 13 bases left between them. This chain's CDR3 is CASSSGTEPTQYF. CDR3 nucleotide sequence: TGCGCCAGCAGCTCCGGGACTGAGCCGACCCAGTACTTC.